Each of the 11 T cell receptor beta chains below was sequenced from the same sample in a study of CD8 T cells in ankylosing spondylitis. TCRdb re-called the 5' RACE reads with MiXCR, one entry per CDR3 protein. The table shows 310,000 or so distinct CDR3 sequences, with 20% occurring only once. Sequencing was carried out using blood, either unsorted or a sorted T cell fraction (not recorded which). The receptors originated from a male donor with ankylosing spondylitis or in good health (not recorded which).

This clonotype was seen ten or more times. The chain is built from TRBV30 and TRBJ1-1, with 7 bases fitting TRBD1. CDR1 and CDR2 from the germline V gene are GTSNPN and SVGIG (reference sequence). J was trimmed by 2 bases and V by 1 base; bases with no gene match: 4. This CDR3 contains 14 residues. The CDR3 DNA is TGTGCCTGGAGTGGACAGGGCCCAAACACTGAAGCTTTCTTT. This codes for CAWSGQGPNTEAFF.

This clonotype appeared many times. The J gene is TRBJ1-1, the V gene TRBV7-8, with D uncertain. Germline loops: CDR1 SGHVS, CDR2 FQNEAQ. CDR3 length equals 13 residues. Trimming removed 4 bases from V and 4 bases from J, with 10 bases in between. The CDR3 DNA is TGTGCCAGCAGCTACAGCAGCGGCACTGAAGCTTTCTTT. Translated, it gives CASSYSSGTEAFF.

The J gene is TRBJ1-2, the V gene TRBV6-1; 7 bases agree with TRBD1. This CDR3 comprises 16 residues. CDR1 and CDR2 (germline): MNHNS, SASEGT. V trimming: 6 bases; J trimming: 0 bases; junction bases outside the gene matches: 10. The CDR3 sequence: CASRTRGTATNYGYTF. As DNA, the CDR3 is TGTGCCAGCAGGACCCGTGGGACAGCCACTAACTATGGCTACACCTTC.

The chain recombines TRBV10-3 with TRBJ1-4, with D possibly TRBD1 on 6 matching bases. CDR3 length: 14 amino acids. In germline, CDR1 is ENHRY, CDR2 SYGVKD. Trimming shortened V by 3 bases and J by 8 bases, and 13 bases separated the two germline ends. In DNA form, the CDR3 reads TGTGCCATCAGTGACAGGGGCGGAGGGGAAAAACTGTTTTTT. Its protein product is CAISDRGGGEKLFF.

The chain links TRBV5-1 to TRBJ2-3, with D perhaps assigned TRBD1 or TRBD2 (5 bases each). V was cut by 5 bases and J by 12 bases, with 16 bases left in between. Germline values: CDR1 SGHRS, CDR2 YFSETQ. CDR3 length equals 12 residues. The CDR3 is CASSKSGTAQYF. CDR3 DNA: TGCGCCAGCAGTAAATCCGGGACCGCCCAGTATTTT. Full variable domain (rest looked up from reference TRBV5-1 and TRBJ2-3): KAGVTQTPRYLIKTRGQQVTLSCSPISGHRSVSWYQQTPGQGLQFLFEYFSETQRNKGNFPGRFSGRQFSNSRSEMNVSTLELGDSALYLCASSKSGTAQYFGPGTRLTVL.

This clonotype was counted only a few times. The chain recombines TRBV20-1 with TRBJ2-1; 7 bases map to TRBD2. V lost 7 bases to trimming and J lost 5 bases; unmatched junction nucleotides: 8. CDR1 is DFQATT, CDR2 SNEGSKA, per germline (reference sequence). CDR3 size: 13 residues. CDR3 loop: CSVWDYLDNEQFF. The CDR3 DNA reads as TGCAGTGTATGGGACTACCTCGACAATGAGCAGTTCTTC.

The chain employs TRBV28 and TRBJ2-2, with TRBD1 matching 8 bases. The CDR3 has 15 amino acids. Germline V gene lookup returns CDR1 MDHEN and CDR2 SYDVKM. V lost 5 bases and J lost 7; bases outside the gene matches: 9. CDR3 region: CASSTLDRANGELFF. The CDR3 nucleotides read TGTGCCAGCAGTACCTTGGACAGGGCGAACGGGGAGCTGTTTTTT.

The chain is built from TRBV5-1 and TRBJ2-1, with TRBD2 identical over 12 bases. V lost 3 bases to trimming and J lost 7 bases; unmatched junction nucleotides: 5. Germline assignment: CDR1 SGHRS and CDR2 YFSETQ. The CDR3 extends over 15 amino acids. The CDR3 region is CASSSRLAGANEQFF. The CDR3 DNA reads TGCGCCAGCAGCTCTCGACTAGCGGGAGCGAATGAGCAGTTCTTC.

This clonotype was recorded many times. The chain combines TRBV3-1 with TRBJ1-6; perhaps TRBD1 as D (6 bases). The CDR3 sequence is 15 residues long. Germline values: CDR1 LGHDT, CDR2 YNNKEL (reference sequence). Trimming removed 0 bases at V and 9 bases at J, with 12 bases between. The CDR3 spells CASSQDGRGTSPLHF. The CDR3 nucleotides are TGTGCCAGCAGCCAAGATGGAAGGGGGACTTCACCCCTCCACTTT.

The rearrangement links TRBV30 to TRBJ1-2; D possibly corresponds to TRBD1 (6 bases). Germline V lookup: CDR1 GTSNPN, CDR2 SVGIG (reference sequence). V gave up 4 bases and J gave up 2 bases, with 8 bases separating them. The CDR3 is 12 residues long. In DNA form, the CDR3 reads TGTGCCTGGACACAGGGAAACTATGGCTACACCTTC. The encoded protein is CAWTQGNYGYTF.

The chain has TRBV12-3 or TRBV12-4 and TRBJ2-3, with 9 bases fitting TRBD1. Unmatched junction bases numbered 7, after V lost 5 bases and J lost 4 bases. CDR3 length equals 15 residues. The CDR3 nucleotides are TGTGCCAGCAGTGGACAGGGGTTGGTCGCAGATACGCAGTATTTT. This sequence encodes CASSGQGLVADTQYF.